This T cell receptor (beta chain) originates from a study of T cells in localized non-small cell lung cancer. This CDR3 is built from 14 residues. The V end lost 11 bases, the J end lost 3 bases, and 17 bases lay between the germline ends. Sequenced by immunoSEQ multiplex PCR; TCRdb stores in-frame clones only, minus some. The data contain more than 5,000 clones, approximately 88% of them seen just once; the ten biggest clones take up roughly a sixth. Turning to this clone: The antigen is unknown.

Regarding the study as a whole: Heterogeneity remains possible, as sequencing covered one tumor region only.

The TCR comes from a male donor older than 55 with stage I lung adenocarcinoma. The chain combines TRBV23-1 with TRBJ2-1; weak D call: TRBD2 (6 bases). TRBV23-1 counts as an open reading frame of uncertain function. The sample in question was peripheral blood, obtained before any cancer treatment. CDR3 in amino acids: CAAGGVRFYNEQFF. The CDR3 DNA is TGCGCCGCCGGCGGGGTGCGATTCTACAATGAGCAGTTCTTC.